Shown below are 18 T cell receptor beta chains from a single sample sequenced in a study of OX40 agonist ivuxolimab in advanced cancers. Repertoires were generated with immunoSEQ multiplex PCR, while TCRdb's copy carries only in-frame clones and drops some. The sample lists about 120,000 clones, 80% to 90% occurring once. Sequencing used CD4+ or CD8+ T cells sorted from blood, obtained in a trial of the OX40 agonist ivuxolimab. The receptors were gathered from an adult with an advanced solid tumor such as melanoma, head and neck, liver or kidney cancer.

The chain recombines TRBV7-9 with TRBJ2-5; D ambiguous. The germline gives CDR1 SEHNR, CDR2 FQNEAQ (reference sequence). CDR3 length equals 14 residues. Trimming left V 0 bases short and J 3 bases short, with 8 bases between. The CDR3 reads CASSLALGKETQYF. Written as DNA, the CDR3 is TGTGCCAGCAGCTTAGCGCTGGGGAAAGAGACCCAGTACTTC. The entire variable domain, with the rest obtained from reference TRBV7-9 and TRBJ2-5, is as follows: DTGVSQNPRHKITKRGQNVTFRCDPISEHNRLYWYRQTLGQGPEFLTYFQNEAQLEKSRLLSDRFSAERPKGSFSTLEIQRTEQGDSAMYLCASSLALGKETQYFGPGTRLLVL.

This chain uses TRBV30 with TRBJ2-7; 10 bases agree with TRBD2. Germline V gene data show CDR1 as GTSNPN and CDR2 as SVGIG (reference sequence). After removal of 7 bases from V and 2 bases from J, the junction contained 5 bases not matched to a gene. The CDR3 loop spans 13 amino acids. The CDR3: CASSGGSPYEQYF. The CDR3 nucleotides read TGTGCCTCTAGCGGGGGATCTCCCTACGAGCAGTACTTC.

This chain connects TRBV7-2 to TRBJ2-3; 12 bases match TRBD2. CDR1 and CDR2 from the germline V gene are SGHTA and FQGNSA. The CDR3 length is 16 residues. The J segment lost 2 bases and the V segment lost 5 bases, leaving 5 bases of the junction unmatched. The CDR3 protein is CASSLRLAGDTDTQYF. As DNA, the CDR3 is TGTGCCAGCAGCCTCCGACTAGCGGGGGACACAGATACGCAGTATTTT.

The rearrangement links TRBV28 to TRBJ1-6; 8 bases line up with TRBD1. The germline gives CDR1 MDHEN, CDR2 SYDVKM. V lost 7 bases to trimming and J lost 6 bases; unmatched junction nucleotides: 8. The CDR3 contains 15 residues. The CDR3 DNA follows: TGTGCCAGCATTCCCCTAGACAGGGGTAATTCACCCCTCCACTTT. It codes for CASIPLDRGNSPLHF.

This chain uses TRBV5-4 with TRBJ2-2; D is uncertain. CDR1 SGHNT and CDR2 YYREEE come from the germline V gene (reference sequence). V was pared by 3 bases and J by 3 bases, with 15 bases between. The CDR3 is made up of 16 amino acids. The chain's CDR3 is CASSSRRASDTGELFF. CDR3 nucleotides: TGTGCCAGCAGCTCACGACGGGCCTCAGACACCGGGGAGCTGTTTTTT.

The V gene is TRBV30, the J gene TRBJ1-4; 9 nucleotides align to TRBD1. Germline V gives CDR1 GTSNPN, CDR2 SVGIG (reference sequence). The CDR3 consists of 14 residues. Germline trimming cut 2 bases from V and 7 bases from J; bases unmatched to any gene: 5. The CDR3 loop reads CAWSIGTGFEKLFF. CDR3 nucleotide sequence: TGTGCCTGGAGTATTGGGACAGGGTTTGAAAAACTGTTTTTT.

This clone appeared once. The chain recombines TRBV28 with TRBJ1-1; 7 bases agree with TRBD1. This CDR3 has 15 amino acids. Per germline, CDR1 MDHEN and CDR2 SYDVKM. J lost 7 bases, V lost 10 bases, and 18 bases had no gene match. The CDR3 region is CATNQDRNSLGEAFF. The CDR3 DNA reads TGTGCCACCAACCAGGACAGGAACTCATTAGGTGAAGCTTTCTTT.

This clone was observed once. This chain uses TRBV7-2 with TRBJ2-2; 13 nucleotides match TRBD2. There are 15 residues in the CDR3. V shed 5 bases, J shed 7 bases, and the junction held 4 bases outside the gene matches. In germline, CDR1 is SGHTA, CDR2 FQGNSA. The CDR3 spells CASSQGLAGIGELFF. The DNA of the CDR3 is TGTGCCAGCAGCCAGGGACTAGCGGGGATCGGGGAGCTGTTTTTT.

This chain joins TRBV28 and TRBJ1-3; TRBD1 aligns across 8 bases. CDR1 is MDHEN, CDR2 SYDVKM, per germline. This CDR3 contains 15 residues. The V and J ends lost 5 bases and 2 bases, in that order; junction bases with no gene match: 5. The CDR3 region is CASSETGAAGNTIYF. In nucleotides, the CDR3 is TGTGCCAGCAGTGAGACAGGGGCGGCTGGAAACACCATATATTTT.

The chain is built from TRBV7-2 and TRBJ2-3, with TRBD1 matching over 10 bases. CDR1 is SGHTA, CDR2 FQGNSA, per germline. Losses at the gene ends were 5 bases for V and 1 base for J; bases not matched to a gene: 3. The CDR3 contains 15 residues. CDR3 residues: CASSTGTGGTDTQYF. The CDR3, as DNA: TGTGCCAGCAGCACCGGGACAGGGGGCACAGATACGCAGTATTTT.

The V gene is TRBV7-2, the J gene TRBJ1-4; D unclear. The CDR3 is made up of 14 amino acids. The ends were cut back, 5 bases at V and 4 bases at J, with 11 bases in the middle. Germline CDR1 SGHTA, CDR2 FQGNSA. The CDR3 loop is CASSPRWINEKLFF. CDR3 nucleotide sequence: TGTGCCAGCAGCCCCCGTTGGATTAATGAAAAACTGTTTTTT.

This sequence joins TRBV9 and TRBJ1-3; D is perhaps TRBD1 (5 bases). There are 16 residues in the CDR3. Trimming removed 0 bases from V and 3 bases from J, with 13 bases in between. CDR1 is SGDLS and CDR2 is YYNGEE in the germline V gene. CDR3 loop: CASSVDVWGDGNTIYF. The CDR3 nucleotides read TGTGCCAGCAGCGTAGATGTATGGGGGGATGGAAACACCATATATTTT.

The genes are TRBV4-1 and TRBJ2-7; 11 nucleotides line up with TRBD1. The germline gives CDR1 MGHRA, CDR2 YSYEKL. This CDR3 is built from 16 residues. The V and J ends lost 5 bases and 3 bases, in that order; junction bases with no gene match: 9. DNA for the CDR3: TGCGCCAGCAGCTCAGGACCGGACAGGGGGCTCTACGAGCAGTACTTC. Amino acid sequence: CASSSGPDRGLYEQYF.

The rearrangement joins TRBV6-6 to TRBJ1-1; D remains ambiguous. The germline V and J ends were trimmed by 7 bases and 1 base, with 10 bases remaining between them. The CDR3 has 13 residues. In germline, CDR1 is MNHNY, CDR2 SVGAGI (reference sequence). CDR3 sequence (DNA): TGTGCCAGCACCCTACCCCAGAACACTGAAGCTTTCTTT. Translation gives CASTLPQNTEAFF.

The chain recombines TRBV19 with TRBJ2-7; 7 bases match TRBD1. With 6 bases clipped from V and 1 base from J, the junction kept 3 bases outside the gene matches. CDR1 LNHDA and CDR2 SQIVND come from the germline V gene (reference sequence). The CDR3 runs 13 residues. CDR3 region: CASRGTASYEQYF. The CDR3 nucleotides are TGTGCCAGTAGGGGGACAGCGTCCTACGAGCAGTACTTC.

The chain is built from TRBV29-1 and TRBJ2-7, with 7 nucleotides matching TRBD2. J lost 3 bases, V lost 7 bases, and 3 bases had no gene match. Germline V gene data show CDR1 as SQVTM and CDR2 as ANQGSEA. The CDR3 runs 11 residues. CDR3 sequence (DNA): TGCAGCGGAGGGGAGGGCTACGAGCAGTACTTC. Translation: CSGGEGYEQYF.

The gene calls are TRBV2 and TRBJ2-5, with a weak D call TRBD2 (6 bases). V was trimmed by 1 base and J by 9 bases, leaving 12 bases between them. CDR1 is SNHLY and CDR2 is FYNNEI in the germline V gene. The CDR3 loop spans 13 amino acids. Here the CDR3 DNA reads TGTGCCAGCAGTGAAGGTAGTACGGGGGCCCAGTACTTC. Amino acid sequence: CASSEGSTGAQYF.

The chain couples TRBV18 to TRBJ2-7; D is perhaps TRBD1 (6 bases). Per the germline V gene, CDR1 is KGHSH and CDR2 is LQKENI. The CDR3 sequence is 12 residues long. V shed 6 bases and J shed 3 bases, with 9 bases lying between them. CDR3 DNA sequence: TGTGCCAGCTCTCCCAGGGGCTACGAGCAGTACTTC. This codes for CASSPRGYEQYF.